The 23 T cell receptor beta chains below were found in one sample sequenced in a study of CD8+ T cells in alopecia areata. Investigators isolated RNA and reverse transcribed it into cDNA to act as the sequencing template. Produced via immunoSEQ multiplex PCR; TCRdb's table is partial and in-frame only. The sample gives 150,000 to 200,000 clones, 67% of which show up once; over 9.5% is in the top ten. The sequencing used CD8+ T cells sorted from blood, collected at week 0. These receptors were obtained from a human donor with alopecia areata.

The chain uses TRBV7-2 and TRBJ2-7; possibly TRBD1 for D (6 bases). V lost 5 bases and J lost 6, with 14 bases in between. Germline-derived CDR1 and CDR2 are SGHTA and FQGNSA. The CDR3 consists of 13 residues. CDR3 in DNA: TGTGCCAGCAGCAATCAGTGGGGGCTCGAGCAGTACTTC. It encodes CASSNQWGLEQYF. The entire variable domain, with the rest obtained from reference TRBV7-2 and TRBJ2-7, is as follows: GAGVSQSPSNKVTEKGKDVELRCDPISGHTALYWYRQSLGQGLEFLIYFQGNSAPDKSGLPSDRFSAERTGGSVSTLTIQRTQQEDSAVYLCASSNQWGLEQYFGPGTRLTVT.

The chain uses TRBV7-3 and TRBJ2-1, with D perhaps matching TRBD2 (6 bases). Germline V gene data show CDR1 as SGHTA and CDR2 as FQGTGA. Deletions cut 1 base from V and 0 bases from J, with 10 bases between. The CDR3 totals 16 residues. The CDR3 sequence is CASSLSGGSSYNEQFF. The CDR3 DNA is TGTGCCAGCAGCTTAAGCGGAGGGAGCTCCTACAATGAGCAGTTCTTC.

The V and J genes are TRBV27 and TRBJ1-2; the D is unclear. Germline V gene sequence: CDR1 MNHEY, CDR2 SMNVEV (reference sequence). The CDR3 is 15 amino acids. V was pared by 6 bases and J by 4 bases, with 18 bases between. CDR3 sequence: CASSLYSDLVYGYTF. CDR3 sequence (DNA): TGTGCCAGCAGCCTTTATTCGGACCTAGTCTATGGCTACACCTTC.

This clone was seen once. V and J are TRBV7-6 and TRBJ2-7, with D possibly TRBD2 on 6 matching bases. The CDR3 sequence is 12 residues long. CDR1 and CDR2 from the germline V gene are SGHVS and FNYEAQ. Trimming removed 5 bases at V and 5 bases at J, with 10 bases between. CDR3 amino acids: CASSPWGDEQYF. The CDR3 nucleotides are TGTGCCAGCAGCCCTTGGGGGGACGAGCAGTACTTC. Full variable domain (rest looked up from reference TRBV7-6 and TRBJ2-7): GAGVSQSPRYKVTKRGQDVALRCDPISGHVSLYWYRQALGQGPEFLTYFNYEAQQDKSGLPNDRFSAERPEGSISTLTIQRTEQRDSAMYRCASSPWGDEQYFGPGTRLTVT.

This clone came up a few times. The genes are TRBV4-1 and TRBJ2-3, with D tentatively TRBD2 (6 bases). V shed 4 bases and J shed 2 bases, with 16 bases lying between them. The CDR3 is 16 residues long. The germline V gene has CDR1 MGHRA and CDR2 YSYEKL. CDR3 bases: TGCGCCAGCAGCCCGCTAGCGCGTGCCTTCACAGATACGCAGTATTTT. Translated, it gives CASSPLARAFTDTQYF.

In the case of this clone: The junction departs from the called germline gene at one end, perhaps through a read error. V and J are TRBV5-6 and TRBJ2-7; D gene uncertain. Germline V CDR1 and CDR2: SGHDT, YYEEEE. The CDR3 loop spans 12 amino acids. The CDR3 nucleotides read TGTGCCAGCAGCTCCAGATTCTACGAACAGTACTTC. Its translation is CASSSRFYEQYF.

The CDR3 DNA reads TGTGCCAGCAGCCCGATGACAGGGAAAGAGACCCAGTACTTC. This codes for CASSPMTGKETQYF. The chain employs TRBV9 and TRBJ2-5; 7 nucleotides align to TRBD1. The V segment lost 4 bases and the J segment 3 bases; nucleotides outside the gene matches: 6. Looked up from germline, CDR1 is SGDLS and CDR2 is YYNGEE. The CDR3 loop spans 14 amino acids.

This chain joins TRBV5-1 and TRBJ2-7, with unresolved D. Looked up from germline, CDR1 is SGHRS and CDR2 is YFSETQ. V dropped 0 bases and J dropped 0 bases, with 13 bases sitting between them. This CDR3 contains 16 residues. The DNA of the CDR3 is TGCGCCAGCAGCTTGGATATAGGGATTACCTCCTACGAGCAGTACTTC. Translation gives CASSLDIGITSYEQYF.

Concerning this clone: The sample has other DNA sequences that encode this CDR3 too. This chain connects TRBV27 to TRBJ1-1, with a possible D match to TRBD1 (5 bases). The germline V gene encodes CDR1 MNHEY and CDR2 SMNVEV (reference sequence). V lost 2 bases and J lost 1, with 5 bases in between. This CDR3 is 13 amino acids long. The CDR3 region is CASSLGGNTEAFF. CDR3 DNA: TGTGCCAGCAGTTTAGGGGGGAACACTGAAGCTTTCTTT.

The chain employs TRBV12-1 and TRBJ2-1; the table's D call TRBD2 went unverified against the DNA. TRBV12-1 has pseudogene status. The CDR3 runs to 16 residues. The CDR3 here is CASSFVYLLRYNEQFF. CDR3 DNA sequence: TGTGCCAGCAGCTTTGTTTATCTCCTCCGCTACAATGAGCAGTTCTTC.

This sequence joins TRBV6-6 and TRBJ2-2; the match to TRBD1 covers 8 bases. CDR1 MNHNY and CDR2 SVGAGI come from the germline V gene (reference sequence). J gave up 1 base and V 8 bases, and 9 bases lay outside the gene matches. The CDR3 sequence is 16 residues long. The CDR3 loop reads CASRPGGIVNTGELFF. The DNA for the CDR3 is TGTGCCAGCCGGCCAGGGGGCATTGTGAACACCGGGGAGCTGTTTTTT.

The chain employs TRBV7-9 and TRBJ1-2; no definite D call. This CDR3 has 12 amino acids. V lost 6 bases and J 8 bases, leaving 13 bases between the germline ends. CDR1 is SEHNR and CDR2 is FQNEAQ in the germline V gene (reference sequence). CDR3 region: CASSRGNKGYTF. DNA of the CDR3: TGTGCCAGCAGTCGGGGTAATAAAGGCTACACCTTC. Together with reference TRBV7-9 and TRBJ1-2, the CDR3 gives the full variable domain: DTGVSQNPRHKITKRGQNVTFRCDPISEHNRLYWYRQTLGQGPEFLTYFQNEAQLEKSRLLSDRFSAERPKGSFSTLEIQRTEQGDSAMYLCASSRGNKGYTFGSGTRLTVV.

J is TRBJ1-5 and V is TRBV5-6, with D uncertain. Trimming took off 0 bases at V and 6 bases at J, with 13 bases between the two ends. The CDR3 is 15 amino acids. The germline CDR1 and CDR2 sequences are SGHDT and YYEEEE. The CDR3 region is CASSLETGSPQPQHF. In DNA form, the CDR3 reads TGTGCCAGCAGCTTGGAGACTGGGTCCCCTCAGCCCCAGCATTTT.

There are a few counts of this clone. The chain couples TRBV25-1 to TRBJ2-7, with D uncertain. V gave up 3 bases and J gave up 2 bases, with 8 bases separating them. The CDR3 has 13 amino acids. CDR1 and CDR2 from the germline V gene are MGHDK and SYGVNS. The CDR3 spells CASSDINPYEQYF. The CDR3, as DNA: TGTGCCAGCAGTGACATCAATCCCTACGAGCAGTACTTC.

The table lists this clone with a few counts. The V and J genes are TRBV9 and TRBJ2-5; D is possibly TRBD1 (6 bases). V gave up 5 bases and J gave up 5 bases, with 13 bases separating them. The CDR3 covers 13 residues. Per the germline V gene, CDR1 is SGDLS and CDR2 is YYNGEE. CDR3 loop: CASSDDRRETQYF. The CDR3 DNA reads as TGTGCCAGCAGTGATGACAGGAGGGAGACCCAGTACTTC.

The chain combines TRBV25-1 with TRBJ1-2; D possibly corresponds to TRBD1 (5 bases). The V and J ends lost 2 bases and 2 bases respectively, with 9 bases between them. This CDR3 has 14 amino acids. Germline-derived CDR1 and CDR2 are MGHDK and SYGVNS. CDR3 DNA sequence: TGTGCCAGCAGTGAACTTGACAGCAACTATGGCTACACCTTC. This gives the protein CASSELDSNYGYTF.

V and J are TRBV7-9 and TRBJ2-1, with 7 bases that match TRBD2. CDR1 is SEHNR, CDR2 FQNEAQ, per germline (reference sequence). The CDR3 consists of 13 residues. V was clipped by 5 bases and J by 7 bases; unmatched bases: 5. The CDR3 sequence is CASSRAGENEQFF. In DNA, the CDR3 is TGTGCCAGCAGCCGCGCGGGGGAAAATGAGCAGTTCTTC.

V and J are TRBV4-1 and TRBJ1-2, with a weak D call TRBD1 (5 bases). Trimming stripped 5 bases from V and 1 base from J, with 14 bases between. Germline lookup yields CDR1 MGHRA and CDR2 YSYEKL. CDR3 length: 15 amino acids. The CDR3, as DNA: TGCGCCAGCAGCGTGCATGGACACCGTAACTATGGCTACACCTTC. Translated, it gives CASSVHGHRNYGYTF.

The rearrangement joins TRBV29-1 to TRBJ2-1; 9 positions agree with TRBD1. Germline CDR1 is SQVTM and CDR2 is ANQGSEA. The CDR3 totals 14 residues. The V gene end was trimmed by 5 bases and the J gene end by 5 bases; junction bases not matched to a gene: 7. The CDR3 nucleotides read TGCAGCGTTCCCGACAGGGGGAGAAACAATGAGCAGTTCTTC. Translated: CSVPDRGRNNEQFF.

The chain couples TRBV7-9 to TRBJ2-1; 14 nucleotides agree with TRBD2. With V trimmed by 6 bases and J by 7 bases, 14 bases remained unmatched. Germline loops: CDR1 SEHNR, CDR2 FQNEAQ (reference sequence). The CDR3 extends over 18 amino acids. The CDR3 sequence: CASSSPLGTSGGRNEQFF. In DNA form, the CDR3 reads TGTGCCAGCAGTTCCCCCTTGGGGACTAGCGGGGGAAGGAATGAGCAGTTCTTC. The full variable domain, completed using reference TRBV7-9 and TRBJ2-1, is DTGVSQNPRHKITKRGQNVTFRCDPISEHNRLYWYRQTLGQGPEFLTYFQNEAQLEKSRLLSDRFSAERPKGSFSTLEIQRTEQGDSAMYLCASSSPLGTSGGRNEQFFGPGTRLTVL.

V usage is TRBV13 and J usage is TRBJ1-1; weak D call: TRBD1 (6 bases). CDR3 length: 17 residues. From germline, CDR1 is PRHDT and CDR2 FYEKMQ (reference sequence). The ends were cut back, 4 bases at V and 6 bases at J, with 24 bases in the middle. The CDR3 spells CASSSPILQGIGAEAFF. The DNA for the CDR3 is TGTGCCAGCAGCTCACCGATACTTCAGGGGATCGGGGCTGAAGCTTTCTTT.

The chain joins TRBV6-6 to TRBJ2-2, with a tentative D call TRBD1 (5 bases). V shed 4 bases and J shed 4 bases, with 10 bases lying between them. Germline V CDR1 and CDR2: MNHNY, SVGAGI (reference sequence). The CDR3 totals 14 residues. CDR3 sequence reads: CASSSLRGTGELFF. CDR3 bases: TGTGCCAGCAGTTCCCTTAGGGGCACCGGGGAGCTGTTTTTT.

The chain has TRBV6-4 and TRBJ1-1; unclear D gene. CDR3 size: 16 residues. Germline V gene sequence: CDR1 MRHNA, CDR2 SNTAGT. V was shortened by 7 bases and J by 4 bases, with 22 bases between the two germline ends. The CDR3 DNA reads as TGTGCCAGCATATCTTCCGTGTCAGCTGAGGCCACTGAAGCTTTCTTT. Translated: CASISSVSAEATEAFF.